This entry lists 13 T cell receptor beta chains sequenced from one sample in a study of blood T cell repertoires in COVID-19. The protocol was immunoSEQ multiplex PCR, while the TCRdb copy is restricted to in-frame clones and leaves out a portion. In the table there are around 270,000 clones, approximately 90% of which are singletons. The sequenced sample consisted of peripheral blood. The receptors come from a man between 35 and 55 years old with acute or convalescent COVID-19.

V gene TRBV5-6 combines with J gene TRBJ1-6, with D perhaps TRBD1 (5 bases). V was clipped by 2 bases and J by 10 bases, with 10 bases between them. Germline V gene lookup returns CDR1 SGHDT and CDR2 YYEEEE. The CDR3 has 13 residues. The CDR3 protein is CASSFMGGSPLHF. CDR3 coding DNA: TGTGCCAGCAGCTTTATGGGGGGATCACCCCTCCACTTT.

The genes are TRBV18 and TRBJ1-1; maybe TRBD1 (5 bases). The CDR3 has 14 residues. Germline CDR1 KGHSH, CDR2 LQKENI. Trimming removed 3 bases at V and 5 bases at J, with 13 bases between. In DNA, the CDR3 is TGTGCCAGCTCACCGGTCAGGGCTGGGACTGAAGCTTTCTTT. Translated: CASSPVRAGTEAFF.

This clone was seen only once. V usage is TRBV25-1 and J usage is TRBJ1-6, with D possibly TRBD1 on 5 matching bases. This CDR3 is built from 13 residues. The germline V gene has CDR1 MGHDK and CDR2 SYGVNS. Trimming shortened V by 3 bases and J by 12 bases, and 12 bases separated the two germline ends. As DNA, the CDR3 is TGTGCCAGCAGTGACGGATTCGGGGGACCCCTCCACTTT. Translated: CASSDGFGGPLHF.

J is TRBJ2-1 and V is TRBV24-1; 8 bases fit TRBD1. The germline V gene encodes CDR1 KGHDR and CDR2 SFDVKD. The ends lost 5 bases at V and 0 bases at J; junction bases unmatched: 5. This CDR3 region has 16 residues. CDR3 in DNA: TGTGCCACCAGTGTCGCGACAGGGGCCTCCTACAATGAGCAGTTCTTC. Protein product: CATSVATGASYNEQFF.

The chain joins TRBV6-2 or TRBV6-3 to TRBJ1-4; D remains ambiguous. The CDR3 runs 16 residues. Germline-derived CDR1 and CDR2 are MNHEY and SVGEGT. V was clipped by 3 bases and J by 6 bases, with 17 bases between them. CDR3 loop: CASSYRHGGLYEKLFF. CDR3 DNA: TGTGCCAGCAGTTATCGCCATGGTGGGCTGTATGAAAAACTGTTTTTT.

The genes are TRBV2 and TRBJ1-1; 7 bases align to TRBD1. The CDR3 length is 13 residues. V was pared by 10 bases and J by 1 base, with 6 bases of the junction left unmatched. CDR1 SNHLY and CDR2 FYNNEI come from the germline V gene. The CDR3 bases are TGTGCCACCGAACAGGGGACGAACACTGAAGCTTTCTTT. Its protein is CATEQGTNTEAFF.

This chain joins TRBV4-2 and TRBJ2-1, with D possibly matching TRBD1 (6 bases). Germline V gene lookup returns CDR1 LGHNA and CDR2 YNFKEQ. The CDR3 spans 15 residues. V lost 4 bases, J lost 7 bases, and 17 bases lay in between. The CDR3, as DNA: TGTGCCAGCAGCCGCGACAGGAGGTCGGTAAATGAGCAGTTCTTC. Its protein product is CASSRDRRSVNEQFF.

This rearrangement joins TRBV24-1 to TRBJ1-5; D remains unclear. The germline CDR1 and CDR2 sequences are KGHDR and SFDVKD. V lost 0 bases, J lost 2 bases, and 10 bases lay in between. This CDR3 has 16 amino acids. CDR3 DNA sequence: TGTGCCACCAGTGATTTGAAGGGAGGGCGCAATCAGCCCCAGCATTTT. Translating gives CATSDLKGGRNQPQHF.

The sample holds a few counts of this clone. The V call is TRBV11-1, the J call TRBJ2-5; D is unresolved. V lost 3 bases to trimming and J lost 2 bases, with 7 bases between them. Germline lookup yields CDR1 SGHAT and CDR2 FQDESV (reference sequence). The CDR3 spans 13 residues. CDR3 bases: TGTGCCAGCAGCTTTGGCAGTCAAGAGACCCAGTACTTC. As protein: CASSFGSQETQYF. Looking up the rest from reference TRBV11-1 and TRBJ2-5 gives the full variable domain: EAEVAQSPRYKITEKSQAVAFWCDPISGHATLYWYRQILGQGPELLVQFQDESVVDDSQLPKDRFSAERLKGVDSTLKIQPAELGDSAMYLCASSFGSQETQYFGPGTRLLVL.

V and J are TRBV5-1 and TRBJ2-7, with 9 positions matching TRBD2. The CDR3 has 16 residues. J gave up 1 base and V 5 bases, and 10 bases lay outside the gene matches. Germline V gene lookup returns CDR1 SGHRS and CDR2 YFSETQ. CDR3 sequence reads: CASRMISGGLSYEQYF. The CDR3 nucleotides read TGCGCCAGCAGAATGATTAGCGGGGGATTATCCTACGAGCAGTACTTC.

The genes are TRBV15 and TRBJ2-3; TRBD2 aligns across 7 bases. J lost 11 bases, V lost 3 bases, and 5 bases had no gene match. Germline CDR1 reads LNHNV; CDR2 reads YYDKDF (reference sequence). The CDR3 is made up of 12 amino acids. The CDR3 sequence: CATSSSSGEQYF. In nucleotides, the CDR3 is TGTGCCACCAGCAGCTCAAGCGGGGAGCAGTATTTT.

This chain uses TRBV11-2 with TRBJ1-2; 10 bases fit TRBD1. Germline V lookup: CDR1 SGHAT, CDR2 FQNNGV. The CDR3 loop spans 15 amino acids. J lost 8 bases, V lost 5 bases, and 11 bases had no gene match. DNA for the CDR3: TGTGCCAGCAGCCCCCAGGGGACAGGGGTAGGCGGCTACACCTTC. This sequence encodes CASSPQGTGVGGYTF. Looking up the rest from reference TRBV11-2 and TRBJ1-2 gives the full variable domain: EAGVAQSPRYKIIEKRQSVAFWCNPISGHATLYWYQQILGQGPKLLIQFQNNGVVDDSQLPKDRFSAERLKGVDSTLKIQPAKLEDSAVYLCASSPQGTGVGGYTFGSGTRLTVV.

This sequence joins TRBV5-5 and TRBJ1-2, with unresolved D. V gave up 0 bases and J gave up 4 bases, with 19 bases separating them. The CDR3 is 17 residues long. The germline V gene has CDR1 SGHKS and CDR2 YYEKEE (reference sequence). CDR3 region: CASSLGVRHGGGYGYTF. CDR3 in DNA: TGTGCCAGCAGCTTGGGAGTGCGGCACGGCGGTGGCTATGGCTACACCTTC.